Listed here are 27 T cell receptor beta chains from one sample, sequenced in a study of identical twins (dated by TCRdb to about 2016). The method was 5' RACE. The instrument given in TCRdb is Illumina HiSeq 2000. TCRdb trimmed public reads at Q25 via fastp, called clones via MiXCR and kept in-frame beta chains. Rows are unified per CDR3 protein, each entry keeping the most common DNA and genes. The sample table lists roughly 700,000 distinct CDR3 sequences, under 9% of them with a count of one. Around 0.98% of the sample belongs to the ten largest clones. The same sample was also used in a study of yellow fever vaccine responses in identical twins.

The sequenced material came from PBMCs. These receptors were taken from a woman under 30 in good health.

This clonotype was observed a handful of times. The CDR3 is CASGLGTKDWVTDTQYF. The DNA of the CDR3 is TGTGCTAGTGGTTTGGGAACAAAAGACTGGGTCACAGATACGCAGTATTTT. The J gene is TRBJ2-3, the V gene TRBV12-5; the D is unclear. The CDR3 runs 17 residues. The ends were cut back, 1 base at V and 2 bases at J, with 16 bases in the middle. Germline V gene lookup returns CDR1 LGHNT and CDR2 FRNRAP.

This clonotype occurred a few times. This chain uses TRBV6-1 with TRBJ2-7, with 8 bases lining up with TRBD1. There are 14 residues in the CDR3. After removal of 5 bases from V and 5 bases from J, the junction contained 8 bases not matched to a gene. Germline lookup yields CDR1 MNHNS and CDR2 SASEGT. The CDR3 coding sequence is TGTGCCAGCAGTAGACAGGGGCCCCTGAACGAGCAGTACTTC. Protein product: CASSRQGPLNEQYF.

V usage is TRBV11-2 and J usage is TRBJ2-1, with 9 bases lining up with TRBD1. Germline values: CDR1 SGHAT, CDR2 FQNNGV. J lost 5 bases, V lost 3 bases, and 5 bases had no gene match. The CDR3 runs to 15 residues. This CDR3 reads CASSFPGQGNNEQFF. In DNA form, the CDR3 reads TGTGCCAGCAGCTTCCCGGGACAGGGAAACAATGAGCAGTTCTTC.

The V call is TRBV10-3, the J call TRBJ1-2, with no clear D. CDR1 ENHRY and CDR2 SYGVKD come from the germline V gene. The CDR3 loop spans 15 amino acids. The V and J ends lost 3 bases and 0 bases respectively, with 11 bases between them. The CDR3 region has the DNA TGTGCCATCAGTGAAGCCGGCGGCGCTAACTATGGCTACACCTTC. Protein sequence: CAISEAGGANYGYTF.

V usage is TRBV7-9 and J usage is TRBJ2-3; TRBD2 aligns across 8 bases. With 0 bases clipped from V and 0 bases from J, the junction kept 5 bases outside the gene matches. CDR3 length: 17 residues. Germline V gene lookup returns CDR1 SEHNR and CDR2 FQNEAQ (reference sequence). In DNA, the CDR3 is TGTGCCAGCAGCTTAGCACCGGGACTAGAAAGCACAGATACGCAGTATTTT. Translating gives CASSLAPGLESTDTQYF.

This clonotype was observed once. The chain combines TRBV11-2 with TRBJ2-7, with D tentatively TRBD2 (6 bases). Trimming stripped 4 bases from V and 6 bases from J, with 13 bases between. This CDR3 has 13 residues. The V gene's germline CDR1 is SGHAT and CDR2 FQNNGV. CDR3 DNA sequence: TGTGCCAGCAGCTATGGGACTCCCTCCGAGCAGTACTTC. Translated: CASSYGTPSEQYF. The full variable domain, its missing parts supplied by reference TRBV11-2 and TRBJ2-7, is EAGVAQSPRYKIIEKRQSVAFWCNPISGHATLYWYQQILGQGPKLLIQFQNNGVVDDSQLPKDRFSAERLKGVDSTLKIQPAKLEDSAVYLCASSYGTPSEQYFGPGTRLTVT.

The chain's CDR3 is CASSAKAGHGDEAFF. The CDR3 nucleotides are TGTGCCAGCAGCGCAAAGGCGGGCCATGGGGATGAAGCTTTCTTT. The rearrangement uses TRBV7-6 and TRBJ1-1, with D unresolved. Germline-derived CDR1 and CDR2 are SGHVS and FNYEAQ. Trimming removed 5 bases at V and 7 bases at J, with 20 bases between. The CDR3 spans 15 residues. The full variable domain, rest sourced from reference TRBV7-6 and TRBJ1-1, is GAGVSQSPRYKVTKRGQDVALRCDPISGHVSLYWYRQALGQGPEFLTYFNYEAQQDKSGLPNDRFSAERPEGSISTLTIQRTEQRDSAMYRCASSAKAGHGDEAFFGQGTRLTVV.

This clonotype was picked up many times. The chain is built from TRBV7-9 and TRBJ2-1; a weak D match, TRBD1 (6 bases). This CDR3 region has 15 residues. Looked up from germline, CDR1 is SEHNR and CDR2 is FQNEAQ (reference sequence). The V gene lost 1 base and the J gene lost 7 bases, with 14 bases spanning the gap. The chain's CDR3 is CASSLVGQTGNEQFF. DNA for the CDR3: TGTGCCAGCAGCTTAGTCGGACAGACCGGGAATGAGCAGTTCTTC.

The genes are TRBV2 and TRBJ2-1, with 14 bases lining up with TRBD2. The CDR3 has 19 residues. Germline V CDR1 and CDR2: SNHLY, FYNNEI. Trimming cost V 6 bases and J 3 bases; bases outside gene matches: 13. The CDR3: CASSSEGTSGRGGYNEQFF. The CDR3 coding sequence is TGTGCCAGCAGCTCGGAAGGGACTAGCGGGAGAGGGGGCTACAATGAGCAGTTCTTC. Looking up the rest from reference TRBV2 and TRBJ2-1 gives the full variable domain: EPEVTQTPSHQVTQMGQEVILRCVPISNHLYFYWYRQILGQKVEFLVSFYNNEISEKSEIFDDQFSVERPDGSNFTLKIRSTKLEDSAMYFCASSSEGTSGRGGYNEQFFGPGTRLTVL.

This clonotype was seen many times. The chain employs TRBV9 and TRBJ2-3; perhaps D is TRBD1 or TRBD2 (6 bases each). Trimming removed 4 bases at V and 2 bases at J, with 17 bases between. Germline V lookup: CDR1 SGDLS, CDR2 YYNGEE. The CDR3 loop spans 16 amino acids. This chain's CDR3 is CASSPDRRANTDTQYF. As DNA, the CDR3 is TGTGCCAGCAGCCCAGACAGGAGGGCCAACACAGATACGCAGTATTTT.

This clonotype was counted between two and nine times. The chain links TRBV28 to TRBJ2-7; TRBD2 matches 11 bases. J lost 1 base, V lost 6 bases, and 11 bases had no gene match. Germline V gene sequence: CDR1 MDHEN, CDR2 SYDVKM. CDR3 length: 17 residues. CDR3 DNA sequence: TGTGCCAGCAGCTTCTCGGGACTAGCGGCGATATCCTACGAGCAGTACTTC. Translating gives CASSFSGLAAISYEQYF.

Only a few counts were recorded for this clonotype. The rearrangement joins TRBV27 to TRBJ2-5; D is perhaps TRBD2 (6 bases). Trimming pared 5 bases from V and 3 bases from J, leaving 13 bases between. CDR1 and CDR2 (germline): MNHEY, SMNVEV (reference sequence). The CDR3 spans 14 residues. The CDR3 region has the DNA TGTGCCAGCAGTCCGTCGACTAGTGAAGAGACCCAGTACTTC. It translates to CASSPSTSEETQYF.

A few counts support this clonotype. CDR3 bases: TGTGCCAGCAGCTTATTGGGTCATCGGACAACTAGCACAGATACGCAGTATTTT. Amino acids: CASSLLGHRTTSTDTQYF. The chain employs TRBV7-3 and TRBJ2-3; possible D gene TRBD1, 5 bases. The CDR3 covers 18 residues. V lost 2 bases and J 0 bases, leaving 18 bases between the germline ends. CDR1 and CDR2 from the germline V gene are SGHTA and FQGTGA.

This clonotype has only a few counts. V gene TRBV10-3 combines with J gene TRBJ2-2; weak D call: TRBD2 (7 bases). Between the trimmed V and J ends, which lost 11 bases and 1 base, there was a span of 20 bases. The CDR3 has 16 residues. Germline V gene lookup returns CDR1 ENHRY and CDR2 SYGVKD. The DNA for the CDR3 is TGTGCCGCCAGTCCCGCGGGGGCAGGGAACACCGGGGAGCTGTTTTTT. Translating it yields CAASPAGAGNTGELFF.

This clonotype has a handful of counts. The chain uses TRBV4-3 and TRBJ1-2, with 7 bases aligning to TRBD1. This CDR3 comprises 14 residues. V trimming: 3 bases; J trimming: 4 bases; junction bases outside the gene matches: 5. Germline V gene sequence: CDR1 LGHNA, CDR2 YSLEER. The CDR3 loop is CASSHHRDSYGYTF. CDR3 nucleotides: TGCGCCAGCAGCCACCACCGGGACAGCTATGGCTACACCTTC.

A few counts support this clonotype. This sequence joins TRBV6-1 and TRBJ2-5; D is perhaps TRBD1 (5 bases). The V gene's germline CDR1 is MNHNS and CDR2 SASEGT. The V end lost 7 bases, the J end lost 2 bases, and 17 bases lay between the germline ends. This CDR3 has 15 amino acids. CDR3: CASTNATTVQETQYF. As DNA, the CDR3 is TGTGCCAGCACCAACGCGACGACAGTACAAGAGACCCAGTACTTC.

This clonotype was observed a few times. The chain carries TRBV11-2 and TRBJ2-4, with TRBD2 as a possible D gene (7 bases). V shed 1 base and J shed 4 bases, with 14 bases lying between them. The CDR3 extends over 16 amino acids. CDR1 is SGHAT and CDR2 is FQNNGV in the germline V gene. DNA for the CDR3: TGTGCCAGCAGCTTAGTGTCGGGGGGCGGAAAAAACATTCAGTACTTC. Translating it yields CASSLVSGGGKNIQYF.

The V gene is TRBV7-9, the J gene TRBJ2-2; D is uncertain. Trimming cost V 5 bases and J 0 bases, with 7 bases left between them. CDR3 length equals 14 residues. Germline-derived CDR1 and CDR2 are SEHNR and FQNEAQ (reference sequence). CDR3 DNA sequence: TGTGCCAGCAGCGTGGACCCGAACACCGGGGAGCTGTTTTTT. This codes for CASSVDPNTGELFF.

This clonotype was seen more than once but under ten times. The V and J genes are TRBV29-1 and TRBJ1-1, with D possibly TRBD1 on 5 matching bases. The CDR3 has 13 residues. V shed 3 bases and J shed 9 bases, with 17 bases lying between them. The germline V gene encodes CDR1 SQVTM and CDR2 ANQGSEA. The CDR3 sequence: CSVDPYGVDKAFF. The CDR3 region has the DNA TGCAGCGTTGACCCCTACGGGGTGGACAAAGCTTTCTTT.

This clonotype has a count of ten or more. J is TRBJ1-6 and V is TRBV6-5; 7 positions agree with TRBD1. Germline V lookup: CDR1 MNHEY, CDR2 SVGAGI. The CDR3 has 15 residues. With 2 bases clipped from V and 7 bases from J, the junction kept 5 bases outside the gene matches. The CDR3 bases are TGTGCCAGCAGTTACGAGGGGGCGAGGAATTCACCCCTCCACTTT. Translated: CASSYEGARNSPLHF.

This clonotype was picked up many times. V usage is TRBV24-1 and J usage is TRBJ2-3, with 8 positions matching TRBD2. Trimming removed 1 base from V and 2 bases from J; junction bases left unmatched: 13. The CDR3 loop spans 19 amino acids. Germline V CDR1 and CDR2: KGHDR, SFDVKD. The CDR3 is CATSDLPLSGAGDTDTQYF. The CDR3 bases are TGTGCCACCAGTGATTTACCCCTTTCTGGAGCGGGGGACACAGATACGCAGTATTTT.

A remark on this clonotype: This may be a read error, as it is one base from a much larger clone. The chain is built from TRBV10-2 and TRBJ2-2; D unclear. The V gene lost 6 bases and the J gene lost 2 bases, with 10 bases spanning the gap. The CDR3 extends over 14 amino acids. Germline CDR1 and CDR2: WSHSY and SAAADI. Here the CDR3 reads CASSFDGNTGELFF. DNA for the CDR3: TGCGCCAGCAGCTTCGACGGAAACACCGGGGAGCTGTTTTTT.

The rearrangement uses TRBV6-5 and TRBJ2-2; D might be TRBD1 (5 bases). This CDR3 region has 17 residues. Germline assignment: CDR1 MNHEY and CDR2 SVGAGI. Trimming took off 2 bases at V and 0 bases at J, with 13 bases between the two ends. The CDR3 DNA follows: TGTGCCAGCAGTTACCAGGACAAAAGCGCGAACACCGGGGAGCTGTTTTTT. As protein: CASSYQDKSANTGELFF.

This clonotype was recorded at least ten times. V gene TRBV29-1 combines with J gene TRBJ2-3, with D unresolved. Germline-derived CDR1 and CDR2 are SQVTM and ANQGSEA. The CDR3 has 12 residues. V was cut by 6 bases and J by 6 bases, with 13 bases left in between. DNA of the CDR3: TGCAGCGTCCCGGTCAATGCGGATACGCAGTATTTT. It yields the protein CSVPVNADTQYF.

Many counts were recorded for this clonotype. The V and J genes are TRBV7-6 and TRBJ1-1, with a tentative D call TRBD1 (5 bases). The V gene lost 1 base and the J gene lost 4 bases, with 13 bases spanning the gap. The CDR3 has 15 amino acids. Germline CDR1 SGHVS, CDR2 FNYEAQ. The CDR3 reads CASSLGTGGSTEAFF. As DNA, the CDR3 is TGTGCCAGCAGCTTAGGGACTGGGGGGAGCACTGAAGCTTTCTTT.

The chain recombines TRBV2 with TRBJ2-7; 9 nucleotides agree with TRBD2. The CDR3 covers 13 residues. Trimming cost V 9 bases and J 5 bases; bases outside gene matches: 8. CDR1 is SNHLY, CDR2 FYNNEI, per germline. The CDR3 DNA reads TGTGCCAGTTTAGCGGGGGTTTCCAACGAGCAGTACTTC. Encoded protein: CASLAGVSNEQYF.

The chain combines TRBV28 with TRBJ2-1; 12 bases match TRBD2. Unmatched junction bases numbered 15, after V lost 4 bases and J lost 8 bases. Germline V CDR1 and CDR2: MDHEN, SYDVKM. The CDR3 runs to 18 residues. CDR3 sequence: CASSSPPRLAGVGDEQFF. In DNA form, the CDR3 reads TGTGCCAGCAGTTCCCCTCCCCGACTAGCGGGAGTGGGTGATGAGCAGTTCTTC.